One sample yielded the 26 T cell receptor beta chains listed below, sequenced in a study of PD-1 blockade in mismatch repair-deficient tumors. Here immunoSEQ multiplex PCR was the method, and the copy in TCRdb shows in-frame clones only, minus some. Of just under 80,000 clones listed, 80% to 90% are singletons. The specimen was peripheral blood, collected 44 weeks after starting pembrolizumab. The origin of the receptors is an adult with mismatch repair-deficient cancer.

The J gene is TRBJ2-1, the V gene TRBV7-9; 10 bases align to TRBD2. Germline V CDR1 and CDR2: SEHNR, FQNEAQ (reference sequence). Trimming at V came to 4 bases and at J to 7 bases, leaving 7 bases not matched to a gene. This CDR3 has 15 residues. The chain's CDR3 is CASSSQLTSGNEQFF. As DNA, the CDR3 is TGTGCCAGCAGCTCCCAACTGACTAGCGGGAATGAGCAGTTCTTC.

The chain recombines TRBV30 with TRBJ1-3; 9 nucleotides line up with TRBD1. CDR1 is GTSNPN, CDR2 SVGIG, per germline (reference sequence). Trimming took 2 bases from V and 7 from J; bases not matched to a gene: 9. This CDR3 contains 15 residues. CDR3 loop: CAWSNFGTGRNTIYF. In nucleotides, the CDR3 is TGTGCCTGGAGTAACTTTGGGACAGGGAGGAACACCATATATTTT.

V usage is TRBV30 and J usage is TRBJ2-7; D may match TRBD1 or TRBD2 (7 bases each). The CDR3 contains 15 residues. V shed 2 bases and J shed 1 base, with 15 bases lying between them. Germline V lookup: CDR1 GTSNPN, CDR2 SVGIG (reference sequence). The CDR3 loop is CAWSSRGGNSYEQYF. In DNA, the CDR3 is TGTGCCTGGAGTAGCAGGGGGGGGAATTCCTACGAGCAGTACTTC. The variable domain in full, completed from reference TRBV30 and TRBJ2-7, reads SQTIHQWPATLVQPVGSPLSLECTVEGTSNPNLYWYRQAAGRGLQLLFYSVGIGQISSEVPQNLSASRPQDRQFILSSKKLLLSDSGFYLCAWSSRGGNSYEQYFGPGTRLTVT.

The V gene is TRBV14, the J gene TRBJ2-2; no firm D call. Trimming left V 3 bases short and J 6 bases short, with 8 bases between. Per the germline V gene, CDR1 is SGHDN and CDR2 is FVKESK. This CDR3 has 13 amino acids. CDR3 in DNA: TGTGCCAGCAGCCACACCGGAGCCGGGGAGCTGTTTTTT. This encodes CASSHTGAGELFF.

This clone was observed a handful of times. The chain recombines TRBV15 with TRBJ2-2; tentatively, D is TRBD1 (6 bases). Between the trimmed V and J ends, which lost 3 bases and 4 bases, there was a span of 12 bases. The CDR3 totals 15 residues. CDR1 and CDR2 (germline): LNHNV, YYDKDF (reference sequence). CDR3 residues: CATSSGGGVTGELFF. The CDR3 DNA follows: TGTGCCACCAGCAGTGGGGGCGGAGTCACCGGGGAGCTGTTTTTT.

This clone was counted a single time. The rearrangement joins TRBV27 to TRBJ1-1; D perhaps matches TRBD1 (6 bases). There are 15 residues in the CDR3. Trimming cost V 4 bases and J 6 bases, with 18 bases left between them. The germline V gene has CDR1 MNHEY and CDR2 SMNVEV (reference sequence). CDR3 residues: CASSWAQGRSAEAFF. The CDR3 DNA follows: TGTGCCAGCAGTTGGGCGCAGGGGAGGTCGGCTGAAGCTTTCTTT.

The chain links TRBV7-9 to TRBJ2-5; D may match TRBD1 or TRBD2 (5 bases each). The CDR3 contains 16 residues. CDR1 and CDR2 from the germline V gene are SEHNR and FQNEAQ (reference sequence). Between the trimmed V and J ends, which lost 2 bases and 4 bases, there was a span of 17 bases. CDR3: CASSLYPAWDAETQYF. The CDR3, as DNA: TGTGCCAGCAGCTTATACCCGGCGTGGGACGCAGAGACCCAGTACTTC.

The rearrangement uses TRBV20-1 and TRBJ1-2; D gene ambiguous. This CDR3 has 11 amino acids. V was trimmed by 3 bases and J by 6 bases, leaving 8 bases between them. Germline values: CDR1 DFQATT, CDR2 SNEGSKA (reference sequence). The CDR3 DNA reads TGCAGTGCTAGGACTGAGAATGGCTACACCTTC. This translates into CSARTENGYTF.

The J gene is TRBJ1-2, the V gene TRBV6-5, with D hard to call. The CDR3 length is 12 residues. Trimming removed 0 bases from V and 4 bases from J, with 3 bases in between. CDR1 is MNHEY, CDR2 SVGAGI, per germline. CDR3: CASSYSVYGYTF. The CDR3 coding sequence is TGTGCCAGCAGTTACTCAGTCTATGGCTACACCTTC.

The chain has TRBV2 and TRBJ2-2; perhaps TRBD2 as D (6 bases). The CDR3 covers 16 residues. CDR1 is SNHLY, CDR2 FYNNEI, per germline. V lost 2 bases and J lost 1, with 11 bases in between. CDR3 residues: CASSEQAGWNTGELFF. The CDR3 bases are TGTGCCAGCAGTGAACAGGCGGGATGGAACACCGGGGAGCTGTTTTTT.

This chain uses TRBV7-9 with TRBJ2-1, with D hard to call. V lost 5 bases and J lost 7, with 12 bases in between. Germline CDR1 reads SEHNR; CDR2 reads FQNEAQ (reference sequence). The CDR3 loop spans 13 amino acids. This CDR3 reads CASSPALGNEQFF. The CDR3 DNA reads TGTGCCAGCAGCCCAGCGCTGGGTAATGAGCAGTTCTTC.

The CDR3 DNA is TGTGCCAGCAGTGAAGGTGACAGGGTGTTCGAGGAGACCCAGTACTTC. Translating gives CASSEGDRVFEETQYF. The chain joins TRBV2 to TRBJ2-5, with TRBD1 identical over 7 bases. Trimming at V came to 1 base and at J to 5 bases, leaving 10 bases not matched to a gene. The CDR3 is 16 residues long. In germline, CDR1 is SNHLY, CDR2 FYNNEI.

The rearrangement uses TRBV18 and TRBJ1-3, with a tentative D call TRBD1 (6 bases). The CDR3 sequence is 15 residues long. Trimming shortened V by 3 bases and J by 0 bases, and 9 bases separated the two germline ends. Germline V gene sequence: CDR1 KGHSH, CDR2 LQKENI. DNA of the CDR3: TGTGCCAGCTCACCTCGACAGGACTCTGGAAACACCATATATTTT. Its translation is CASSPRQDSGNTIYF.

In DNA form, the CDR3 reads TGCGCCAGCAGCCACGGAAGATCAATCTTGAACACTGAAGCTTTCTTT. Translation: CASSHGRSILNTEAFF. The V call is TRBV5-1, the J call TRBJ1-1; D unresolved. The CDR3 contains 16 residues. In germline, CDR1 is SGHRS, CDR2 YFSETQ. V was clipped by 4 bases and J by 0 bases, with 16 bases between them.

The chain has TRBV2 and TRBJ2-3, with 15 bases that match TRBD2. The ends lost 8 bases at V and 1 base at J; junction bases unmatched: 4. CDR1 and CDR2 (germline): SNHLY, FYNNEI. This CDR3 contains 16 residues. For the CDR3, the DNA is TGTGCCAGCTTGGGACTAGCGGGAGGCGGCACAGATACGCAGTATTTT. Translation: CASLGLAGGGTDTQYF.

This clone was seen a handful of times. The CDR3 here is CASSYTGGETQYF. The CDR3 DNA sequence: TGTGCCAGCAGCTATACAGGGGGGGAGACCCAGTACTTC. This sequence joins TRBV5-5 and TRBJ2-5; TRBD1 matches at 8 bases. The V gene end was trimmed by 3 bases and the J gene end by 5 bases; junction bases not matched to a gene: 3. There are 13 residues in the CDR3. Looked up from germline, CDR1 is SGHKS and CDR2 is YYEKEE (reference sequence).

CDR3 DNA sequence: TGTGCCACCAGCTCGACGGTTCTCCTTAATCAGCCCCAGCATTTT. Residues: CATSSTVLLNQPQHF. The chain uses TRBV15 and TRBJ1-5; D call uncertain. Germline values: CDR1 LNHNV, CDR2 YYDKDF (reference sequence). With 5 bases removed from V and 4 bases from J, the gap between germline ends came to 15 bases. The CDR3 is 15 amino acids.

This clone was recorded once. The chain links TRBV7-9 to TRBJ1-2; D gene uncertain. The V gene's germline CDR1 is SEHNR and CDR2 FQNEAQ (reference sequence). The CDR3 runs 13 residues. The germline V and J ends were trimmed by 4 bases and 8 bases, with 14 bases remaining between them. The CDR3 DNA is TGTGCCAGCAGCTCCCCGGGTGCGCGGGGCTACACCTTC. This codes for CASSSPGARGYTF. The full variable domain, its missing parts supplied by reference TRBV7-9 and TRBJ1-2, is DTGVSQNPRHKITKRGQNVTFRCDPISEHNRLYWYRQTLGQGPEFLTYFQNEAQLEKSRLLSDRFSAERPKGSFSTLEIQRTEQGDSAMYLCASSSPGARGYTFGSGTRLTVV.

The chain uses TRBV6-5 and TRBJ2-7; D is uncertain. In germline, CDR1 is MNHEY, CDR2 SVGAGI. The CDR3 runs 15 residues. V lost 0 bases, J lost 2 bases, and 11 bases lay in between. This CDR3 reads CASSYSSRLPYEQYF. DNA of the CDR3: TGTGCCAGCAGTTACTCGAGTAGGCTTCCCTACGAGCAGTACTTC.

The chain joins TRBV5-6 to TRBJ1-2; a weak D match, TRBD1 (5 bases). This CDR3 has 14 residues. V was shortened by 0 bases and J by 1 base, with 7 bases between the two germline ends. Germline V gene lookup returns CDR1 SGHDT and CDR2 YYEEEE. In DNA, the CDR3 is TGTGCCAGCAGCTTGGGCAGGGATAACTATGGCTACACCTTC. Amino acids: CASSLGRDNYGYTF.

V and J are TRBV5-1 and TRBJ2-3; 10 bases fit TRBD2. Germline CDR1 reads SGHRS; CDR2 reads YFSETQ. Germline trimming cut 6 bases from V and 1 base from J; bases unmatched to any gene: 11. The CDR3 has 17 amino acids. The CDR3 nucleotides are TGCGCCAGCACCCGGGGGGCTAGCGGGAGTGGCACAGATACGCAGTATTTT. It encodes CASTRGASGSGTDTQYF. The variable domain in full, completed from reference TRBV5-1 and TRBJ2-3, reads KAGVTQTPRYLIKTRGQQVTLSCSPISGHRSVSWYQQTPGQGLQFLFEYFSETQRNKGNFPGRFSGRQFSNSRSEMNVSTLELGDSALYLCASTRGASGSGTDTQYFGPGTRLTVL.

V usage is TRBV6-6 and J usage is TRBJ1-5, with TRBD1 matching 9 bases. Germline assignment: CDR1 MNHNY and CDR2 SVGAGI (reference sequence). This CDR3 has 15 residues. Trimming cost V 6 bases and J 5 bases; bases outside gene matches: 8. The CDR3 region is CASSLGQGWDQPQHF. The CDR3 DNA reads as TGTGCCAGCAGCCTTGGACAGGGGTGGGATCAGCCCCAGCATTTT.

This sequence joins TRBV28 and TRBJ1-5; tentative D call: TRBD1 (6 bases). V lost 1 base and J 0 bases, leaving 13 bases between the germline ends. The CDR3 length is 17 residues. Germline V CDR1 and CDR2: MDHEN, SYDVKM. CDR3: CASSLYIGGSSNQPQHF. Written as DNA, the CDR3 is TGTGCCAGCAGTTTATATATAGGGGGATCTAGCAATCAGCCCCAGCATTTT.

This chain links TRBV6-6 with TRBJ1-2; no clear D gene. Per the germline V gene, CDR1 is MNHNY and CDR2 is SVGAGI (reference sequence). CDR3 length equals 12 residues. V was clipped by 7 bases and J by 0 bases, with 6 bases between them. The CDR3 here is CASIRTNYGYTF. CDR3 DNA: TGTGCCAGCATACGAACTAACTATGGCTACACCTTC.

This clone was detected only once. The chain carries TRBV2 and TRBJ2-2; 7 bases agree with TRBD1. Germline V lookup: CDR1 SNHLY, CDR2 FYNNEI. Trimming at V came to 3 bases and at J to 3 bases, leaving 4 bases not matched to a gene. This CDR3 spans 15 amino acids. The CDR3 DNA reads as TGTGCCAGCAGTGATGACAGGGTGCACACCGGGGAGCTGTTTTTT. It codes for CASSDDRVHTGELFF.

V gene TRBV6-6 combines with J gene TRBJ1-3, with D uncertain. Germline V lookup: CDR1 MNHNY, CDR2 SVGAGI (reference sequence). V lost 7 bases, J lost 9 bases, and 25 bases lay in between. The CDR3 contains 16 residues. The CDR3, as DNA: TGTGCCAGCACCCAACTGAACTCGGACCGCGTGGCCACCATATATTTT. Residues: CASTQLNSDRVATIYF.